This paragraph covers one TCR beta chain sequence. Criteria for exclusion of patients were uncontrolled infection, other autoimmune disease, pregnancy or lactation. Fresh 10 ml peripheral blood yielded PBMCs. This sample is drawn from a study of T cells in Graves' hyperthyroidism and ophthalmopathy. RNA transcripts served as the template for amplifying TCR beta CDR3 regions. Carried out on the TCR CDR3, a first-round RT-PCR used the HTBI primer set. A single record per CDR3 protein comes from TCRdb applying MiXCR to the multiplex PCR reads. The sample contains roughly 800,000 distinct CDR3 sequences, roughly 40% of which appear only once. The sequence came from a young man with Graves' hyperthyroidism. Material for sequencing was blood.

Here the CDR3 reads CSVAAPAGQGNEQYF. In DNA, the CDR3 is TGCAGCGTTGCAGCCCCGGCAGGACAGGGGAACGAGCAGTACTTC. The chain combines TRBV29-1 with TRBJ2-7, with 9 bases fitting TRBD1. Germline CDR1 reads SQVTM; CDR2 reads ANQGSEA. The length of the CDR3 is 15 residues. V trimming: 4 bases; J trimming: 5 bases; junction bases outside the gene matches: 12.